This T cell receptor (beta chain) originates from a study of blood T cell repertoires in COVID-19 (dated by TCRdb to about 2020). For the wider study: Collaborator samples came from the United States, Italy and Spain and covered acute and convalescent phases of COVID-19. A de-identified subject ID, COVID-19 status, age in years and sex were almost always included in the sample metadata. Where available, HLA class I and class II types were taken from metadata supplied by the sample provider and were not determined by assay-based typing. The prospective study material was composed of cDNA or gDNA derived from T cells, B-cell-depleted T cells, or PBMCs. The repertoires were made available in a free public database intended to serve as a resource for research on the immune response to SARS-CoV-2. Deeply sampled blood TCRbeta repertoires from subjects exposed to, actively infected with, or recovered from COVID-19 were included in the dataset. Samples came from the ongoing ImmuneRACE study (first 160 participants) plus 1,254 subjects from 6 global collaborators. Points the paper makes about the study in general: Clinical and demographic metadata were provided uncurated, with the amount varying by source and participant.

TCRbeta CDR3 regions were amplified from genomic DNA by means of the immunoSEQ Assay, a bias-controlled multiplex PCR. Regarding the original processing steps: The number of nucleated cells in each sample was estimated by amplification of reference gene primers within the assay. To quantify the absolute abundance of each unique TCRbeta CDR3 rearrangement, sequence reads were collapsed and filtered. For each sample, productive Simpson clonality was calculated as the square root of Simpson's diversity index across productive rearrangements. Sourced from immuneACCESS, this table was stored by TCRdb with only in-frame sequences that have V and J called. A share of the clones is absent; for the studies checked, an unresolved V gene accounts for under half, and the remainder has no known explanation. V, J and clone size are those of that table, while D and trimming were read from the DNA. Across this sample there are around 180,000 clones, with 75% to 90% seen only once. Around 2.3% of the sample is in the top ten clones.

As to this clone: Its antigen specificity is not known. Base qualities were left out, and no much larger clone turns up one base away.

From cysteine to phenylalanine, the CDR3 is 16 amino acids long. Here the CDR3 DNA is all that survives: 48 bases in frame from base 1. Trimming takes 6 bases off V and 5 bases off J; junction bases not matched to a gene: 9. The CDR1 and CDR2 encoded by the germline V gene (reference sequence) are GTSNPN and SVGIG. Whole blood was collected in K2EDTA tubes by collaborating institutions according to the institutions' own protocols. For TCRbeta analysis, collaborators shipped samples in one of three forms: frozen whole blood, isolated PBMCs, or DNA extracted from either of those sample types. The rearranged chain carries TRBV30 and TRBJ2-5; 16 central nucleotides agree with TRBD2. The sample taken for sequencing was peripheral blood. This receptor was obtained from a man between 65 and 85 years old with active or convalescent COVID-19. The DNA sequence follows: TGTGCCTGCACGCCGGGACTAGCGGGGGGGCAGGAGACCCAGTACTTC. It codes for CACTPGLAGGQETQYF.